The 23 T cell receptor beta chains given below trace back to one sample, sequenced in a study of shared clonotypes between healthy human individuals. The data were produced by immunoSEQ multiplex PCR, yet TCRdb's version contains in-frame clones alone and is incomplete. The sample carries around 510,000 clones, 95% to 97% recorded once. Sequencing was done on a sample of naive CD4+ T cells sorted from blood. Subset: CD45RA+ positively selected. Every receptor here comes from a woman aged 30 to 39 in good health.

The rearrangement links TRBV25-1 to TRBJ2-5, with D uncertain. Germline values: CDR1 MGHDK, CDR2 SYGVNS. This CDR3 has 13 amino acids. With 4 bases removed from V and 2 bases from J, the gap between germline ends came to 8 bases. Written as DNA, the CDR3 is TGTGCCAGCAGTGTTAGCCTTCAAGAGACCCAGTACTTC. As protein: CASSVSLQETQYF.

The CDR3 sequence is CASSMGLTDTQYF. The CDR3, as DNA: TGCGCCAGCAGCATGGGACTGACAGATACGCAGTATTTT. The rearrangement uses TRBV5-1 and TRBJ2-3; perhaps TRBD2 as D (6 bases). Germline V CDR1 and CDR2: SGHRS, YFSETQ. This CDR3 region has 13 residues. With 4 bases removed from V and 3 bases from J, the gap between germline ends came to 9 bases.

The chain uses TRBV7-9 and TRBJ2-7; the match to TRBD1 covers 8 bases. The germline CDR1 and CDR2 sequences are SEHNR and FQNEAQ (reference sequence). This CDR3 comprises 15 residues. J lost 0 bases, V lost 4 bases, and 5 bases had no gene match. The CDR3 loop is CASSSDRGPSYEQYF. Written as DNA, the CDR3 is TGTGCCAGCAGCTCCGACAGGGGTCCCTCCTACGAGCAGTACTTC.

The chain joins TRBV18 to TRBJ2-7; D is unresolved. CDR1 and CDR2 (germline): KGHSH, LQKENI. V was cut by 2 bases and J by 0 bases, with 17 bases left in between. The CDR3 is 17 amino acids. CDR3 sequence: CASSPSLGRASSYEQYF. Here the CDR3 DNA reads TGTGCCAGCTCACCATCCCTTGGAAGGGCCAGCTCCTACGAGCAGTACTTC.

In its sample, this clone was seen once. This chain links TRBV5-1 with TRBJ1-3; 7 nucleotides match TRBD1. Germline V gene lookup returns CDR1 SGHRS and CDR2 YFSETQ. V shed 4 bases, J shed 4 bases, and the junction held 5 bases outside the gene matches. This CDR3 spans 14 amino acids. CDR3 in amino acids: CASSDGTEGNTIYF. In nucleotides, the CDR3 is TGCGCCAGCAGCGACGGGACAGAAGGAAACACCATATATTTT.

In nucleotides, the CDR3 is TGTGCCAGCACACTTTGGCTATCGGTGGAGACCCAGTACTTC. It yields the protein CASTLWLSVETQYF. This chain connects TRBV5-8 to TRBJ2-5; unclear D gene. CDR1 SGHTS and CDR2 YDEGEE come from the germline V gene. CDR3 length equals 14 residues. V lost 6 bases to trimming and J lost 5 bases, with 17 bases between them.

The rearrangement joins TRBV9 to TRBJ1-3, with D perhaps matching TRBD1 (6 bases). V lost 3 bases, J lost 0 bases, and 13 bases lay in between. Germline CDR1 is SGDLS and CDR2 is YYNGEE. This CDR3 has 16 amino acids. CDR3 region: CASSATGIVSGNTIYF. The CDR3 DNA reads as TGTGCCAGCAGCGCCACAGGGATTGTCTCTGGAAACACCATATATTTT.

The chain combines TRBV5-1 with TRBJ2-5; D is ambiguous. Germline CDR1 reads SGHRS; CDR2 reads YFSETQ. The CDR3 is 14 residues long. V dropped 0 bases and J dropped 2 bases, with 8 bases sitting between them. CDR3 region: CASSLAAEQETQYF. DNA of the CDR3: TGCGCCAGCAGCTTGGCGGCCGAACAAGAGACCCAGTACTTC.

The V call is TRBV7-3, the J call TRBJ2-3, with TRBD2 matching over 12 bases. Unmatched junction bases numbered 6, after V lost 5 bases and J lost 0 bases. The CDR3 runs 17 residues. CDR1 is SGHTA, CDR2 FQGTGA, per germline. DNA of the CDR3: TGTGCCAGCAGCCGTACTAGCGGGAGGTTTAGCACAGATACGCAGTATTTT. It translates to CASSRTSGRFSTDTQYF.

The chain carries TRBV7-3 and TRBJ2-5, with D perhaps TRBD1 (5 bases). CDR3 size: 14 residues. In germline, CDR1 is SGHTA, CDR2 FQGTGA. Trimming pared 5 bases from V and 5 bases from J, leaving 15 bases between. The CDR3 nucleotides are TGTGCCAGCAGCCCAACCGCAGGGTCCGAGACCCAGTACTTC. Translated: CASSPTAGSETQYF.

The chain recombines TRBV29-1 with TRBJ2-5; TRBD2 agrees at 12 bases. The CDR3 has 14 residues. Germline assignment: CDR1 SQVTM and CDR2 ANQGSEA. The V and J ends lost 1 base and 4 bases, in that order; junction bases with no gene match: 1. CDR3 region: CSVEGGLAGETQYF. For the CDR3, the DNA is TGCAGCGTTGAAGGGGGACTAGCGGGAGAGACCCAGTACTTC.

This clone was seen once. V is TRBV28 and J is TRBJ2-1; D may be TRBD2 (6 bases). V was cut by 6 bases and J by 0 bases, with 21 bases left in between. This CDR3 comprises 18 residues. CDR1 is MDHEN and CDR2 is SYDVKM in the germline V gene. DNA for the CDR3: TGTGCCAGCAGCCCCGTGAGAGGGAGGCGTCTCTCCTACAATGAGCAGTTCTTC. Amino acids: CASSPVRGRRLSYNEQFF.

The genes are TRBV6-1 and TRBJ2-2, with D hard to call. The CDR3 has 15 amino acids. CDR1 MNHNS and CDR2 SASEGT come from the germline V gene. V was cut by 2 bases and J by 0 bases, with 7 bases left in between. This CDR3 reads CASSEFWTNTGELFF. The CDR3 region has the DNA TGTGCCAGCAGTGAATTTTGGACGAACACCGGGGAGCTGTTTTTT.

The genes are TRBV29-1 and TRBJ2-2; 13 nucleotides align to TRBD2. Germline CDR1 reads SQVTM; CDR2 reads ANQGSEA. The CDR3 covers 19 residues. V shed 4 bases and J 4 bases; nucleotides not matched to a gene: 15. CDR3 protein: CSVGAGLGTSGISTGELFF. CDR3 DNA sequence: TGCAGCGTTGGGGCAGGGTTAGGGACTAGCGGGATAAGCACCGGGGAGCTGTTTTTT.

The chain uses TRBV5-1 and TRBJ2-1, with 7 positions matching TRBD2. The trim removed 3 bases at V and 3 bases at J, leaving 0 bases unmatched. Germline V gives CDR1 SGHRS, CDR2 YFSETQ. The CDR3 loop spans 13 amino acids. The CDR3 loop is CASSSSGYNEQFF. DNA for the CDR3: TGCGCCAGCAGCTCTAGCGGCTACAATGAGCAGTTCTTC.

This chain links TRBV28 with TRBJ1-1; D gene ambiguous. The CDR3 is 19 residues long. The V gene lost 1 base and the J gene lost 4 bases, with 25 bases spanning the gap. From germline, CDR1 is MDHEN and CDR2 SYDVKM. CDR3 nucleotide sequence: TGTGCCAGCAGTTTATTTTGGGGTATAGTCGACACCAATCGCACTGAAGCTTTCTTT. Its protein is CASSLFWGIVDTNRTEAFF.

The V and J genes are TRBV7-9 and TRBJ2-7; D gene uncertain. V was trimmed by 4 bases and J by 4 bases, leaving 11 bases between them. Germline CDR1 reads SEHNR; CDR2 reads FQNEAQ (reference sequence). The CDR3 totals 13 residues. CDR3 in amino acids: CASSSAEPYEQYF. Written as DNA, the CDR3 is TGTGCCAGCAGCTCGGCCGAACCTTACGAGCAGTACTTC.

DNA for the CDR3: TGCGCCAGCAGCTTGTATGGACGAGGGACTGAAGCTTTCTTT. Residues: CASSLYGRGTEAFF. The genes are TRBV5-1 and TRBJ1-1, with no clear D. The V end lost 1 base, the J end lost 5 bases, and 12 bases lay between the germline ends. Germline CDR1 is SGHRS and CDR2 is YFSETQ. This CDR3 has 14 amino acids.

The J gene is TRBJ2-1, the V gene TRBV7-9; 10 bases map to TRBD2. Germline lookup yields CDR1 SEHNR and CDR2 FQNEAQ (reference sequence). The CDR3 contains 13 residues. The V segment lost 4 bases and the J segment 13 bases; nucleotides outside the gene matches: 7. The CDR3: CASSSGLAPDQFF. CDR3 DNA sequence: TGTGCCAGCAGCTCGGGACTAGCGCCAGACCAGTTCTTC.

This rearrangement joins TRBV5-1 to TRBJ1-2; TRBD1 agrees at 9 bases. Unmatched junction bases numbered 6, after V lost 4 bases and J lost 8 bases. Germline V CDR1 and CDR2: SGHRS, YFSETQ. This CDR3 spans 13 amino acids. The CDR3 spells CASSVDRGGGYTF. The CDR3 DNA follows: TGCGCCAGCAGCGTGGACAGGGGAGGGGGCTACACCTTC.

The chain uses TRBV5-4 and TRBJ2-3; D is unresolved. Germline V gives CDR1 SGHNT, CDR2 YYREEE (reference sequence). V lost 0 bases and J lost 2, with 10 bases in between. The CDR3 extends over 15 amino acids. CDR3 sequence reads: CASSLAARSTDTQYF. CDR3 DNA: TGTGCCAGCAGCTTGGCCGCGCGGTCCACAGATACGCAGTATTTT. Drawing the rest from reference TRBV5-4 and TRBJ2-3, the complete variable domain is ETGVTQSPTHLIKTRGQQVTLRCSSQSGHNTVSWYQQALGQGPQFIFQYYREEENGRGNFPPRFSGLQFPNYSSELNVNALELDDSALYLCASSLAARSTDTQYFGPGTRLTVL.

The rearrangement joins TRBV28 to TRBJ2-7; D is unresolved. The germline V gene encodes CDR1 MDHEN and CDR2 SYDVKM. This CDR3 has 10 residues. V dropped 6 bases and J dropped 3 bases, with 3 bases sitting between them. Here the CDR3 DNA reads TGTGCCAGCAGGAGCTACGAGCAGTACTTC. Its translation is CASRSYEQYF.

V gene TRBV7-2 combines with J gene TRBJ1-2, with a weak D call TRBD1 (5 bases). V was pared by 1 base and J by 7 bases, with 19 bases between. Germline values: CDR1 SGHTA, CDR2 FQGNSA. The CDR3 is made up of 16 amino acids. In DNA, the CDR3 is TGTGCCAGCAGCTTAGTGGGGGTTTCCTATTCGGCTGGCTACACCTTC. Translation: CASSLVGVSYSAGYTF.